This T cell receptor (beta chain) originates from a study of spatial heterogeneity in lung cancer. Background on the study: Raw reads showed each unique TCR and UMI combination turning up more than ten times on average. The study, taken as a whole, reports: Coverage was estimated at approximately 7.4% of tumor T cells for alpha chains and about 13% for beta chains. Counts of expanded alpha and beta TCRs within tumors tracked the tumor nonsynonymous mutation count.

Every TCR cDNA molecule carried a tag that served as a unique molecular identifier. TCRdb recomputed calls from the 5' RACE reads with MiXCR, one row per CDR3 protein. The sample lists several thousand distinct CDR3 sequences, about 19% occurring once. Sample time point: sample taken at primary tumor resection. Whole RNA, which was extracted from tumor, nontumor lung tissue or frozen PBMC, was sequenced without any cell sorting. Turning to this clonotype: As yet, its antigen is unknown.

The CDR3 runs to 14 residues. V lost 3 bases and J lost 6, with 11 bases in between. The TCR was taken from a female donor with early-stage non-small cell lung cancer. The sequencing used lung tumor tissue, collected at surgery. The rearrangement links TRBV12-3 or TRBV12-4 to TRBJ1-4, with no clear D. In DNA, the CDR3 is TGTGCCAGCAGTTTGGCGAGGAGTGATGAAAAACTGTTTTTT. Its translation is CASSLARSDEKLFF.